The clone carrying this T cell receptor (beta chain) showed up many times. This record comes from a study of beta chain features in type 1 diabetes. CDR1 LGHNA and CDR2 YNFKEQ come from the germline V gene. Trimming left V 2 bases short and J 0 bases short, with 4 bases between. The CDR3 runs to 14 residues. Expressed TCRB transcripts got sequenced, as all isolated RNA was reverse transcribed. Sequencing used immunoSEQ multiplex PCR; TCRdb keeps in-frame clones, though not all of them. The sample has hundreds of thousands of clones, less than 15% seen once. Material for sequencing was central memory CD4+ T cells from blood. The sequence came from a man under 40 in good health. The chain joins TRBV4-2 to TRBJ1-4; no clear D. The CDR3 DNA follows: TGTGCCAGCAGCCAACAGGCAACTAATGAAAAACTGTTTTTT. The encoded protein is CASSQQATNEKLFF.